This entry describes one T cell receptor beta chain. Its antigen is unidentified. These data come from a study of OX40 agonist ivuxolimab in advanced cancers. About the research overall: Dose-escalation subjects each had hepatocellular carcinoma, melanoma, renal cell or head and neck cancer. The study, taken as a whole, reports: Compared with CD4+, CD8+ T cells on average had more expanded clones.

The protocol was immunoSEQ multiplex PCR, while the TCRdb copy is restricted to in-frame clones and leaves out a portion. Altogether about 66,000 clones are present, around 80% being singletons, with the ten largest covering less than 7.5%. V was pared by 2 bases and J by 1 base, with 0 bases of the junction left unmatched. The CDR3 covers 15 residues. Germline CDR1 reads SNHLY; CDR2 reads FYNNEI. Sequenced here: CD4+ or CD8+ T cells sorted from blood, sampled in a trial of the OX40 agonist ivuxolimab. This receptor was identified in an adult with an advanced solid tumor such as melanoma, head and neck, liver or kidney cancer. This rearrangement joins TRBV2 to TRBJ2-4; 9 bases line up with TRBD2. The CDR3 nucleotides read TGTGCCAGCAGTGAAAGCGGGGGGGCCAAAAACATTCAGTACTTC. Protein product: CASSESGGAKNIQYF.